These 26 T cell receptor beta chains came from one sample sequenced in a study of T cell repertoires in cytomegalovirus infection. MiXCR, applied by TCRdb to the reads, yields one record per CDR3 protein. The repertoire includes around 530,000 distinct CDR3 sequences, 16% of them detected once, and more than 20% sits in the top ten. The specimen sequenced was CD8+ T cells from PBMCs. These receptors were taken from a human donor in good health (CMV status not recorded). Some clones in this sample may be carry-over from other donors' samples.

This rearrangement joins TRBV2 to TRBJ1-4; D not resolved. V shed 4 bases and J shed 8 bases, with 8 bases lying between them. Per germline, CDR1 SNHLY and CDR2 FYNNEI. The CDR3 is made up of 12 amino acids. In nucleotides, the CDR3 is TGTGCCAGCAGTGGTGTTGGGGAAAAACTGTTTTTT. This codes for CASSGVGEKLFF.

This clonotype has at least ten counts. The V and J genes are TRBV12-3 or TRBV12-4 and TRBJ2-3; D remains ambiguous. V lost 7 bases and J lost 6, with 11 bases in between. The CDR3 spans 12 residues. CDR3 sequence: CASTSGSDTQYF. CDR3 DNA: TGTGCCAGCACCTCCGGCAGTGATACGCAGTATTTT.

This clonotype was observed at least ten times. The V call is TRBV7-8, the J call TRBJ2-1; D unresolved. This CDR3 contains 15 residues. Germline values: CDR1 SGHVS, CDR2 FQNEAQ. The V end was cut by 1 base, the J end by 2 bases, with 9 bases between. CDR3 sequence reads: CASSLGAYTYNEQFF. For the CDR3, the DNA is TGTGCCAGCAGCTTAGGAGCGTATACCTACAATGAGCAGTTCTTC.

This clonotype was seen more than once but under ten times. This CDR3 is CATSSEPLSYNEQFF. The CDR3 DNA reads as TGTGCCACCAGCAGCGAACCACTTTCCTACAATGAGCAGTTCTTC. The rearrangement joins TRBV15 to TRBJ2-1; D unclear. The CDR3 covers 15 residues. The germline V gene encodes CDR1 LNHNV and CDR2 YYDKDF (reference sequence). Trimming stripped 3 bases from V and 1 base from J, with 10 bases between.

The chain is built from TRBV13 and TRBJ2-1; 8 bases are a match to TRBD2. CDR3 size: 15 residues. Germline V gene sequence: CDR1 PRHDT, CDR2 FYEKMQ (reference sequence). The ends lost 5 bases at V and 5 bases at J; junction bases unmatched: 8. The CDR3 nucleotides are TGTGCCAGCAGCCATGGGGGGCGGGGGGACAATGAGCAGTTCTTC. This gives the protein CASSHGGRGDNEQFF.

The chain recombines TRBV27 with TRBJ2-1, with TRBD2 matching over 14 bases. The V gene end was trimmed by 4 bases and the J gene end by 4 bases; junction bases not matched to a gene: 3. CDR3 length equals 16 residues. Germline V CDR1 and CDR2: MNHEY, SMNVEV (reference sequence). The CDR3 loop reads CASSWGLAGAYNEQFF. Here the CDR3 DNA reads TGTGCCAGCAGTTGGGGACTAGCGGGGGCTTACAATGAGCAGTTCTTC.

This clonotype turned up a few times. This chain joins TRBV12-3 or TRBV12-4 and TRBJ1-4, with D tentatively TRBD1 (6 bases). The V end lost 5 bases, the J end lost 4 bases, and 17 bases lay between the germline ends. CDR3 length equals 16 residues. DNA of the CDR3: TGTGCCAGCAGTATAGGTGGGGGGCAGGGTAATGAAAAACTGTTTTTT. Its translation is CASSIGGGQGNEKLFF.

This clonotype came up a few times. This sequence joins TRBV6-2 or TRBV6-3 and TRBJ1-5; tentative D call: TRBD1 (6 bases). The ends were cut back, 7 bases at V and 4 bases at J, with 11 bases in the middle. CDR1 and CDR2 from the germline V gene are MNHEY and SVGEGT. The CDR3 consists of 13 residues. CDR3 residues: CASTLQGNQPQHF. CDR3 bases: TGTGCCAGCACGCTACAGGGTAATCAGCCCCAGCATTTT.

V usage is TRBV3-1 and J usage is TRBJ2-7; no firm D call. CDR1 is LGHDT and CDR2 is YNNKEL in the germline V gene (reference sequence). The CDR3 has 16 residues. V lost 0 bases and J lost 2, with 14 bases in between. Here the CDR3 DNA reads TGTGCCAGCAGCCAAGACACCGGTGGCGGCGCCTACGAGCAGTACTTC. Translated: CASSQDTGGGAYEQYF.

This clonotype appeared many times. The J gene is TRBJ2-3, the V gene TRBV11-2, with 12 bases aligning to TRBD2. The CDR3 sequence is 16 residues long. Trimming removed 6 bases from V and 4 bases from J; junction bases left unmatched: 8. Germline V gene sequence: CDR1 SGHAT, CDR2 FQNNGV. CDR3 amino acids: CASRPSSGGAPDTQYF. In DNA form, the CDR3 reads TGTGCCAGCAGGCCCTCTAGCGGGGGGGCCCCAGATACGCAGTATTTT. Full variable domain (missing parts from reference TRBV11-2 and TRBJ2-3): EAGVAQSPRYKIIEKRQSVAFWCNPISGHATLYWYQQILGQGPKLLIQFQNNGVVDDSQLPKDRFSAERLKGVDSTLKIQPAKLEDSAVYLCASRPSSGGAPDTQYFGPGTRLTVL.

The chain carries TRBV19 and TRBJ2-1; no clear D gene. Germline V CDR1 and CDR2: LNHDA, SQIVND (reference sequence). This CDR3 region has 13 residues. The V and J ends lost 3 bases and 7 bases respectively, with 10 bases between them. CDR3 nucleotide sequence: TGTGCCAGTAGTATCGTAGCTCGGAATGAGCAGTTCTTC. This sequence encodes CASSIVARNEQFF.

This clonotype has more than one count but fewer than ten. This chain joins TRBV20-1 and TRBJ2-5; D not certain. The germline gives CDR1 DFQATT, CDR2 SNEGSKA (reference sequence). The CDR3 totals 18 residues. Trimming shortened V by 6 bases and J by 7 bases, and 33 bases separated the two germline ends. As DNA, the CDR3 is TGCAGTGCCGAGATGAGGAAGACGTTGATTTCTTGGGTAGGGACCCAGTACTTC. Protein: CSAEMRKTLISWVGTQYF.

This clonotype was seen many times. V and J are TRBV28 and TRBJ1-1; 8 bases are shared with TRBD1. V shed 5 bases and J 10 bases; nucleotides not matched to a gene: 12. Germline V CDR1 and CDR2: MDHEN, SYDVKM. The CDR3 has 14 amino acids. In DNA form, the CDR3 reads TGTGCCAGCAGTCCGCTCTCAGGGGGCCAAGGAGCTTTCTTT. Translation: CASSPLSGGQGAFF.

This clonotype was seen only a few times. The J gene is TRBJ2-5, the V gene TRBV6-5; the match to TRBD1 covers 9 bases. V lost 0 bases, J lost 9 bases, and 8 bases stayed unmatched. The CDR3 runs to 15 residues. CDR1 and CDR2 (germline): MNHEY, SVGAGI. CDR3 DNA sequence: TGTGCCAGCAGTTACTCGACAGGGGGGGCTAGGGCCCAGTACTTC. Its protein product is CASSYSTGGARAQYF.

The chain recombines TRBV7-9 with TRBJ1-2; no reliable D call. V lost 1 base, J lost 2 bases, and 11 bases lay in between. CDR1 is SEHNR, CDR2 FQNEAQ, per germline (reference sequence). CDR3 length equals 15 residues. This CDR3 is CASSLEASSNYGYTF. Here the CDR3 DNA reads TGTGCCAGCAGCTTAGAAGCCAGCTCAAACTATGGCTACACCTTC.

J is TRBJ2-2 and V is TRBV6-6; D possibly corresponds to TRBD1 (6 bases). Germline V gives CDR1 MNHNY, CDR2 SVGAGI (reference sequence). Trimming took off 2 bases at V and 5 bases at J, with 15 bases between the two ends. The CDR3 has 16 residues. The CDR3 protein is CASSYAGQRGTGELFF. For the CDR3, the DNA is TGTGCCAGCAGTTACGCCGGACAGAGAGGGACCGGGGAGCTGTTTTTT.

This clonotype appeared a few times. The chain links TRBV7-9 to TRBJ1-2, with 8 bases aligning to TRBD1. This CDR3 contains 14 residues. V dropped 3 bases and J dropped 8; count of bases not matched to a gene: 8. The V gene's germline CDR1 is SEHNR and CDR2 FQNEAQ (reference sequence). CDR3 amino acids: CASSFVTGEEGYTF. CDR3 nucleotides: TGTGCCAGCAGCTTCGTGACAGGGGAGGAGGGCTACACCTTC. Variable domain in full (rest from reference TRBV7-9 and TRBJ1-2): DTGVSQNPRHKITKRGQNVTFRCDPISEHNRLYWYRQTLGQGPEFLTYFQNEAQLEKSRLLSDRFSAERPKGSFSTLEIQRTEQGDSAMYLCASSFVTGEEGYTFGSGTRLTVV.

This clonotype was observed at least ten times. This chain links TRBV11-2 with TRBJ1-1; a weak D match, TRBD1 (5 bases). Per the germline V gene, CDR1 is SGHAT and CDR2 is FQNNGV. CDR3 size: 14 residues. Between the trimmed V and J ends, which lost 3 bases and 4 bases, there was a span of 12 bases. This chain's CDR3 is CASSLEGVGTEAFF. The CDR3 nucleotides are TGTGCCAGCAGCTTGGAAGGGGTTGGCACTGAAGCTTTCTTT.

Of note for this clonotype: This CDR3 is missing its conserved last phenylalanine or tryptophan, likely due to a read error. The rearrangement joins TRBV6-6 to TRBJ1-2; D ambiguous. V was shortened by 2 bases and J by 4 bases, with 11 bases between the two germline ends. The V gene's germline CDR1 is MNHNY and CDR2 SVGAGI (reference sequence). The CDR3 consists of 14 residues. The CDR3 loop reads CASSYGGESYGYTL. DNA of the CDR3: TGTGCCAGCAGTTACGGCGGGGAAAGCTATGGCTACACCTTA.

This clonotype was seen only a few times. The rearrangement uses TRBV11-1 and TRBJ1-2, with 9 nucleotides matching TRBD1. V lost 4 bases, J lost 5 bases, and 14 bases stayed unmatched. There are 17 residues in the CDR3. Germline V gene lookup returns CDR1 SGHAT and CDR2 FQDESV (reference sequence). The CDR3 is CASSSDPDRGLWYGYTF. The CDR3 DNA is TGTGCCAGCAGCTCAGACCCGGACAGGGGTTTATGGTATGGCTACACCTTC. The variable domain in full, completed from reference TRBV11-1 and TRBJ1-2, reads EAEVAQSPRYKITEKSQAVAFWCDPISGHATLYWYRQILGQGPELLVQFQDESVVDDSQLPKDRFSAERLKGVDSTLKIQPAELGDSAMYLCASSSDPDRGLWYGYTFGSGTRLTVV.

V gene TRBV18 combines with J gene TRBJ2-7; D may be TRBD2 (5 bases). Trimming removed 2 bases at V and 2 bases at J, with 10 bases between. In germline, CDR1 is KGHSH, CDR2 LQKENI. CDR3 length: 14 amino acids. This chain's CDR3 is CASSPGAATYEQYF. Here the CDR3 DNA reads TGTGCCAGCTCACCAGGAGCGGCCACCTACGAGCAGTACTTC.

This clonotype was observed many times. The rearrangement joins TRBV28 to TRBJ2-5, with 13 bases matching TRBD2. Germline assignment: CDR1 MDHEN and CDR2 SYDVKM. V trimming: 8 bases; J trimming: 5 bases; junction bases outside the gene matches: 26. This CDR3 has 21 amino acids. CDR3 in amino acids: CASPPGEGPGLAGNNEETQYF. The CDR3 bases are TGTGCCAGCCCTCCTGGGGAGGGACCGGGACTAGCGGGAAACAACGAGGAGACCCAGTACTTC.

The chain carries TRBV7-9 and TRBJ1-2, with TRBD1 identical over 8 bases. The CDR3 spans 13 residues. V gave up 5 bases and J gave up 6 bases; unmatched junction bases: 5. Germline values: CDR1 SEHNR, CDR2 FQNEAQ (reference sequence). CDR3 residues: CASSTHRGNGYTF. CDR3 nucleotide sequence: TGTGCCAGCAGCACCCACAGGGGGAATGGCTACACCTTC.

This clonotype has only a few counts. The rearrangement uses TRBV30 and TRBJ2-7, with 8 positions matching TRBD2. The CDR3 extends over 12 amino acids. Germline V gene lookup returns CDR1 GTSNPN and CDR2 SVGIG (reference sequence). V lost 7 bases to trimming and J lost 0 bases; unmatched junction nucleotides: 2. CDR3: CALTSDSYEQYF. The CDR3 DNA follows: TGTGCCTTGACTAGCGACTCCTACGAGCAGTACTTC.

The gene calls are TRBV13 and TRBJ1-3, with D possibly matching TRBD1 (6 bases). Germline CDR1 reads PRHDT; CDR2 reads FYEKMQ (reference sequence). V lost 5 bases and J 0 bases, leaving 11 bases between the germline ends. The CDR3 is made up of 15 amino acids. For the CDR3, the DNA is TGTGCCAGCAGCGGATGGGACATCTCTGGAAACACCATATATTTT. This sequence encodes CASSGWDISGNTIYF.

This clonotype was counted at least ten times. The chain couples TRBV19 to TRBJ2-1; 7 bases agree with TRBD1. Trimming removed 3 bases from V and 0 bases from J; junction bases left unmatched: 8. The CDR3 has 17 amino acids. Germline V gives CDR1 LNHDA, CDR2 SQIVND (reference sequence). CDR3 protein: CASSMTGRFLSYNEQFF. The DNA of the CDR3 is TGTGCCAGTAGTATGACAGGGAGATTCCTCTCCTACAATGAGCAGTTCTTC.